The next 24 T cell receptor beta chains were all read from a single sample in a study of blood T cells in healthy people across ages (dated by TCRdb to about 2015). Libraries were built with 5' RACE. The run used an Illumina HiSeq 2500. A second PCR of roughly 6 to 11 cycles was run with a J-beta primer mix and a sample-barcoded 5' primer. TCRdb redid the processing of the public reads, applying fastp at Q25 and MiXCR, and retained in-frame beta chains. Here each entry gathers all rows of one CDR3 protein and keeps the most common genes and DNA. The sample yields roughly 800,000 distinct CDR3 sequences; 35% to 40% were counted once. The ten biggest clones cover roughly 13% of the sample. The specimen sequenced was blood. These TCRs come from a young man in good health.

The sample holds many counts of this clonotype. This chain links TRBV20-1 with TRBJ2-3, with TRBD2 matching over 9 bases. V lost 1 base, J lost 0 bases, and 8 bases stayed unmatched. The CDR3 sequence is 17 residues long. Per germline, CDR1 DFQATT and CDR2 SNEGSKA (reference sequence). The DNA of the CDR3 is TGCAGTGCTAGAGGGCTAGCGGGGATCTCTAGCACAGATACGCAGTATTTT. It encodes CSARGLAGISSTDTQYF.

In nucleotides, the CDR3 is TGTGCCAGCAGCTTAGGTACTAGCGGGAAATTATATGAGCAGTTCTTC. Amino acids: CASSLGTSGKLYEQFF. The gene calls are TRBV7-9 and TRBJ2-1, with 10 bases lining up with TRBD2. The J segment lost 8 bases and the V segment lost 1 base, leaving 8 bases of the junction unmatched. Looked up from germline, CDR1 is SEHNR and CDR2 is FQNEAQ (reference sequence). The CDR3 totals 16 residues.

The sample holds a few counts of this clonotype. The CDR3 DNA follows: TGTGCCAGCAGCCAAGACAGGGTGAATGAGCAGTTCTTC. Translated, it gives CASSQDRVNEQFF. The gene calls are TRBV14 and TRBJ2-1; the D gene is possibly TRBD1 (5 bases). CDR3 length equals 13 residues. Germline assignment: CDR1 SGHDN and CDR2 FVKESK. V lost 0 bases and J lost 7, with 7 bases in between.

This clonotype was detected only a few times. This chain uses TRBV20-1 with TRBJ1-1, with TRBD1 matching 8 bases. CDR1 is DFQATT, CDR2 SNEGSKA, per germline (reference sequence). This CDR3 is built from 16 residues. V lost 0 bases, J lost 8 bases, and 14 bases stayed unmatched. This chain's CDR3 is CSARDEGTGRRREAFF. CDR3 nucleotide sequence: TGCAGTGCTAGAGATGAGGGGACAGGAAGGAGGAGAGAAGCTTTCTTT.

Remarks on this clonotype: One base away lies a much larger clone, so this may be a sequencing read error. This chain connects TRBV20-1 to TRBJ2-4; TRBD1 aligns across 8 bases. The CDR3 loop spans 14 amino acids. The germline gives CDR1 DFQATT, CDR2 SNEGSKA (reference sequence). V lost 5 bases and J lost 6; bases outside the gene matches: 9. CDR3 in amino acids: CSAPAGQGVNIQYF. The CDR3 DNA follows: TGCAGTGCTCCTGCTGGACAGGGAGTAAACATTCAGTACTTC.

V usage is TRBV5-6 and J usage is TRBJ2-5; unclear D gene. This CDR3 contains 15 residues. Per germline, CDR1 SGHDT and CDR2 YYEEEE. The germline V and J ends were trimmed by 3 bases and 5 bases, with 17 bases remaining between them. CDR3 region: CASSSVGWVEETQYF. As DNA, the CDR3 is TGTGCCAGCAGCTCGGTAGGGTGGGTCGAGGAGACCCAGTACTTC.

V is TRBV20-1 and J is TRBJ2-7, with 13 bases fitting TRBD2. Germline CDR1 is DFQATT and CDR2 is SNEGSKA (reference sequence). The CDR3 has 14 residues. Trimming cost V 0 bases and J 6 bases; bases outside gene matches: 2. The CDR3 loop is CSAREGLAGLEQYF. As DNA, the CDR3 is TGCAGTGCTAGAGAGGGACTAGCGGGGCTCGAGCAGTACTTC.

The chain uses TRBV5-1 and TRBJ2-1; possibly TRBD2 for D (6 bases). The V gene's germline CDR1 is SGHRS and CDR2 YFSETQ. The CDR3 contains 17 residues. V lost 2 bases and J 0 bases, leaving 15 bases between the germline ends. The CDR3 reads CASSLFPIGSSYNEQFF. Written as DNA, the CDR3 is TGCGCCAGCAGCTTATTTCCCATCGGGAGCTCCTACAATGAGCAGTTCTTC.

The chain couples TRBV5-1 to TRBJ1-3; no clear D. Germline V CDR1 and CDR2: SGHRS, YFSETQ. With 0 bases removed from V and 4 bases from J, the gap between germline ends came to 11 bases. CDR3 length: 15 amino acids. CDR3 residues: CASSLATDGGNTIYF. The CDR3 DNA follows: TGCGCCAGCAGCTTGGCCACAGATGGGGGAAACACCATATATTTT.

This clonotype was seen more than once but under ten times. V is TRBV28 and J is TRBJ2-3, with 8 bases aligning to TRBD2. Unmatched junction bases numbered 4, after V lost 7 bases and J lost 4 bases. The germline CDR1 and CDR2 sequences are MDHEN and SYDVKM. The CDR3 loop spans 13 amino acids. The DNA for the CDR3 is TGTGCCAGCATGGCGGGGGGACCAGATACGCAGTATTTT. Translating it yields CASMAGGPDTQYF.

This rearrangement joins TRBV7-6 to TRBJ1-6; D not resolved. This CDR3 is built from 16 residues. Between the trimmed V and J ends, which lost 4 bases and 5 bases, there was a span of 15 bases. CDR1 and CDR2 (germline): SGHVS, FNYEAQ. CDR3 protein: CASSSQTVADNSPLHF. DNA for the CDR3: TGTGCCAGCAGCTCCCAGACTGTGGCCGATAATTCACCCCTCCACTTT. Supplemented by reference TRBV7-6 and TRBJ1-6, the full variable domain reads GAGVSQSPRYKVTKRGQDVALRCDPISGHVSLYWYRQALGQGPEFLTYFNYEAQQDKSGLPNDRFSAERPEGSISTLTIQRTEQRDSAMYRCASSSQTVADNSPLHFGNGTRLTVT.

CDR3 sequence (DNA): TGTGCCAGCAGCCAACTCACAGGGTTCGGCTACAATGAGCAGTTCTTC. Translating it yields CASSQLTGFGYNEQFF. V gene TRBV5-6 combines with J gene TRBJ2-1; tentatively, D is TRBD1 (6 bases). V was shortened by 4 bases and J by 3 bases, with 17 bases between the two germline ends. The CDR3 covers 16 residues. Germline CDR1 reads SGHDT; CDR2 reads YYEEEE. Looking up the rest from reference TRBV5-6 and TRBJ2-1 gives the full variable domain: DAGVTQSPTHLIKTRGQQVTLRCSPKSGHDTVSWYQQALGQGPQFIFQYYEEEERQRGNFPDRFSGHQFPNYSSELNVNALLLGDSALYLCASSQLTGFGYNEQFFGPGTRLTVL.

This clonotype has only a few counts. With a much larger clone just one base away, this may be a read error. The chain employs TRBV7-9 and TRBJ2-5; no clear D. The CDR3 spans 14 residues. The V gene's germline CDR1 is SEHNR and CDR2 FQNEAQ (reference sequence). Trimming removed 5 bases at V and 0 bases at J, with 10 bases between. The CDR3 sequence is CASSVVPNQETQYF. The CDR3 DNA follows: TGTGCCAGCAGCGTAGTCCCGAACCAAGAGACCCAGTACTTC.

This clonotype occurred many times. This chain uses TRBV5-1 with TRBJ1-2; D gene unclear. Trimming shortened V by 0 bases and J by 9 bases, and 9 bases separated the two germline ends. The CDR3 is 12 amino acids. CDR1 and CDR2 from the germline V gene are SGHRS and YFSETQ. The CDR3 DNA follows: TGCGCCAGCAGCTTGGCAGAGTCAAGCTACACCTTC. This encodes CASSLAESSYTF.

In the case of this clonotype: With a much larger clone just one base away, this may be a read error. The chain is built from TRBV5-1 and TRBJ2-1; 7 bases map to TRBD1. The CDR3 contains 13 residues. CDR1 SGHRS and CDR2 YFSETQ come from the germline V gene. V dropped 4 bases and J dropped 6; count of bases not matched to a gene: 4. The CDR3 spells CASSDTGVNEQFF. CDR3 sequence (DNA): TGCGCCAGCAGCGACACAGGGGTCAATGAGCAGTTCTTC.

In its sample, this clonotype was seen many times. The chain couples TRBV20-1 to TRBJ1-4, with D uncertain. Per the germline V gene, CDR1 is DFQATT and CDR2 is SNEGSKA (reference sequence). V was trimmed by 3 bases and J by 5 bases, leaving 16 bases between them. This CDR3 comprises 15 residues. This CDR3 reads CSARPRPPPNEKLFF. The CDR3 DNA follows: TGCAGTGCTAGGCCGAGGCCCCCCCCCAATGAAAAACTGTTTTTT.

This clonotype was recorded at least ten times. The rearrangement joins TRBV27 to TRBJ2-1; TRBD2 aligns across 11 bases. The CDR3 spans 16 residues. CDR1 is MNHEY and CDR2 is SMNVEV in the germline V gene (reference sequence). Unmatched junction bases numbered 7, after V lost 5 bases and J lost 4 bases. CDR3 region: CASSPYGTSGYNEQFF. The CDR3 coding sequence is TGTGCCAGCAGTCCCTACGGGACTAGCGGATACAATGAGCAGTTCTTC.

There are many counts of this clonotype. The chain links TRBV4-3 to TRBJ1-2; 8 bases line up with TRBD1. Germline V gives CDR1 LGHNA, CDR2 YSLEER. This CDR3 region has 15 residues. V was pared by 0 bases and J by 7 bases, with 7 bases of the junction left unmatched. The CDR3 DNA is TGCGCCAGCAGCCAAGATTTAGGACAGGGACGTGGCTACACCTTC. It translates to CASSQDLGQGRGYTF.

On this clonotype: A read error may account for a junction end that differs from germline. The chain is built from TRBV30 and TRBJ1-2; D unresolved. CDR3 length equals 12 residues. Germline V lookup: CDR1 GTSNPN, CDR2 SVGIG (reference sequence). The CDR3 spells CVWSVGRIGYTF. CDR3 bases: TGTGTCTGGAGTGTAGGGAGGATCGGCTACACCTTC.

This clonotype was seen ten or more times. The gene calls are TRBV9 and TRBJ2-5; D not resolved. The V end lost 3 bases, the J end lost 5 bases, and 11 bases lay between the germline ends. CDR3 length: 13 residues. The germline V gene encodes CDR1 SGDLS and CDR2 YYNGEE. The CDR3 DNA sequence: TGTGCCAGCAGCGCGCTCCCGTCCGAGACCCAGTACTTC. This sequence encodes CASSALPSETQYF.

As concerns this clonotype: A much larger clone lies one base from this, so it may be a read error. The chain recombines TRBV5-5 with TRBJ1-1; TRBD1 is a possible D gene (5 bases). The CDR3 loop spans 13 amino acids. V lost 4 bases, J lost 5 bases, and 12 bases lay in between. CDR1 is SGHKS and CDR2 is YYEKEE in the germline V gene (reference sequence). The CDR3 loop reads CASSAGHPTEAFF. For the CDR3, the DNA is TGTGCCAGCAGCGCAGGACACCCAACTGAAGCTTTCTTT.

The CDR3 nucleotides are TGCGCCAGCAGCCAACGCGCTAGCGGGGGAGGTCGAAATGAGCAGTTCTTC. Translating it yields CASSQRASGGGRNEQFF. This chain uses TRBV4-3 with TRBJ2-1; 10 bases line up with TRBD2. The germline gives CDR1 LGHNA, CDR2 YSLEER. The V gene end was trimmed by 2 bases and the J gene end by 7 bases; junction bases not matched to a gene: 11. This CDR3 contains 17 residues.

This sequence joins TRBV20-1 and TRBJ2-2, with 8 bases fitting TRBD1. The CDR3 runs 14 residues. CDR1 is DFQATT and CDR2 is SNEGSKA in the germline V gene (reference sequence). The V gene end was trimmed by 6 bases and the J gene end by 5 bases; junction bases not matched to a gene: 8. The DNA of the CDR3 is TGCAGTGCCGCCAGGACAGGGAGGACCGGGGAGCTGTTTTTT. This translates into CSAARTGRTGELFF.

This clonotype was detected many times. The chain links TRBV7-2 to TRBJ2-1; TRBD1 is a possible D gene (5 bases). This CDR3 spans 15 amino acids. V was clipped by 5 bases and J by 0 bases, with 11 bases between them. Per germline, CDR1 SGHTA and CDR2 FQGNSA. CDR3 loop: CASSADSSSYNEQFF. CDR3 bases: TGTGCCAGCAGCGCCGACAGTAGCTCCTACAATGAGCAGTTCTTC. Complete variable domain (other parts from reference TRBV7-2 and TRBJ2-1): GAGVSQSPSNKVTEKGKDVELRCDPISGHTALYWYRQSLGQGLEFLIYFQGNSAPDKSGLPSDRFSAERTGGSVSTLTIQRTQQEDSAVYLCASSADSSSYNEQFFGPGTRLTVL.